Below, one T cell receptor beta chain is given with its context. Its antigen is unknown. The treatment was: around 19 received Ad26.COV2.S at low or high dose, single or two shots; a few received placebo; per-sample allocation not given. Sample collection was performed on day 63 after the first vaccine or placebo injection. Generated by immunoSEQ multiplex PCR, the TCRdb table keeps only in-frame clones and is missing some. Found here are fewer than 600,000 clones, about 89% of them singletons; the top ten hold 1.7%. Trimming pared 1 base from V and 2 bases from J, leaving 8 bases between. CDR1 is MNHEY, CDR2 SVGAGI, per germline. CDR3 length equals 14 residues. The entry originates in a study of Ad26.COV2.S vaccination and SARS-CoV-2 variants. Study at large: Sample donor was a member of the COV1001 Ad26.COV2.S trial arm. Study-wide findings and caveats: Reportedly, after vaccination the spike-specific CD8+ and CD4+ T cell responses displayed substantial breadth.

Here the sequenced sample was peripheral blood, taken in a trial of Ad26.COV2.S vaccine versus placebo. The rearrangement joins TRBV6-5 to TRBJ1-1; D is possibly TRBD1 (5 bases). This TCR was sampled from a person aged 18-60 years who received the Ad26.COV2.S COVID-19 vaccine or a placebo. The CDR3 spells CASSYFGDNTEAFF. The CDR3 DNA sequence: TGTGCCAGCAGTTACTTTGGGGACAACACTGAAGCTTTCTTT.